Below are 30 T cell receptor beta chains sequenced from a single sample in a study of glioma-infiltrating T cells after dendritic cell vaccination. The protocol was immunoSEQ multiplex PCR, while the TCRdb copy is restricted to in-frame clones and leaves out a portion. The profile covers 95,000 to 110,000 clones, with 81% appearing a single time and approximately 12% taken by the ten largest. The sample was blood, taken before dendritic cell vaccination. The source of these receptors is a human donor with glioblastoma.

The chain combines TRBV6-5 with TRBJ2-3; D unresolved. Deletions cut 6 bases from V and 4 bases from J, with 11 bases between. CDR1 is MNHEY and CDR2 is SVGAGI in the germline V gene. The CDR3 loop spans 13 amino acids. CDR3 sequence reads: CASRRLSSDTQYF. DNA of the CDR3: TGTGCCAGCAGAAGACTGTCTTCAGATACGCAGTATTTT.

CDR3 sequence: CASSEINSGGSYEQYF. The CDR3 DNA sequence: TGTGCCAGCAGTGAAATCAATAGCGGGGGGTCCTACGAGCAGTACTTC. The genes are TRBV6-1 and TRBJ2-7; 10 bases line up with TRBD2. This CDR3 has 16 amino acids. V was clipped by 2 bases and J by 1 base; unmatched bases: 5. The V gene's germline CDR1 is MNHNS and CDR2 SASEGT.

The chain has TRBV7-9 and TRBJ2-1, with TRBD2 matching over 11 bases. The CDR3 has 15 residues. Germline V lookup: CDR1 SEHNR, CDR2 FQNEAQ (reference sequence). V shed 8 bases and J 4 bases; nucleotides not matched to a gene: 7. The CDR3 DNA sequence: TGTGCCAGCGTTCCGACTAGCGGGGTATACAATGAGCAGTTCTTC. Translated: CASVPTSGVYNEQFF.

The rearrangement uses TRBV30 and TRBJ1-1; D gene uncertain. Germline loops: CDR1 GTSNPN, CDR2 SVGIG (reference sequence). This CDR3 contains 14 residues. The V and J ends lost 0 bases and 1 base respectively, with 9 bases between them. The CDR3 DNA reads as TGTGCCTGGAGTGTACTTTCCCCGAACACTGAAGCTTTCTTT. Its translation is CAWSVLSPNTEAFF.

The chain recombines TRBV14 with TRBJ1-2; TRBD1 agrees at 8 bases. Trimming took 5 bases from V and 0 from J; bases not matched to a gene: 8. CDR3 length: 16 residues. Germline-derived CDR1 and CDR2 are SGHDN and FVKESK. CDR3 protein: CASSFGQGPSNYGYTF. The CDR3, as DNA: TGTGCCAGCAGCTTTGGACAGGGTCCCTCTAACTATGGCTACACCTTC.

V is TRBV7-9 and J is TRBJ2-7; a weak D match, TRBD2 (5 bases). V was trimmed by 5 bases and J by 4 bases, leaving 15 bases between them. The CDR3 loop spans 14 amino acids. Germline V lookup: CDR1 SEHNR, CDR2 FQNEAQ (reference sequence). The CDR3 region is CASSRSEGTYEQYF. Here the CDR3 DNA reads TGTGCCAGCAGCCGATCAGAGGGTACTTACGAGCAGTACTTC.

The chain uses TRBV4-1 and TRBJ1-1, with a tentative D call TRBD1 (5 bases). Germline V lookup: CDR1 MGHRA, CDR2 YSYEKL. V was cut by 0 bases and J by 8 bases, with 16 bases left in between. The CDR3 runs to 15 residues. CDR3 sequence (DNA): TGCGCCAGCAGCCAAGATCCGCAGGGCCCGACCGAAGCTTTCTTT. Its translation is CASSQDPQGPTEAFF.

The genes are TRBV30 and TRBJ1-4; 9 nucleotides agree with TRBD1. Germline V CDR1 and CDR2: GTSNPN, SVGIG (reference sequence). The CDR3 is 13 residues long. Trimming cost V 4 bases and J 5 bases; bases outside gene matches: 2. The CDR3 spells CAWTTGGNEKLFF. CDR3 bases: TGTGCCTGGACGACAGGGGGGAATGAAAAACTGTTTTTT.

The chain recombines TRBV7-9 with TRBJ2-1; 7 bases align to TRBD2. The CDR3 length is 19 residues. V lost 5 bases to trimming and J lost 4 bases; unmatched junction nucleotides: 20. The germline V gene encodes CDR1 SEHNR and CDR2 FQNEAQ (reference sequence). The DNA of the CDR3 is TGTGCCAGCAGCGGAGACCCCACGGGAGGCAGGAGAATATACAATGAGCAGTTCTTC. Translated, it gives CASSGDPTGGRRIYNEQFF.

The sample holds one count of this clone. The chain carries TRBV6-5 and TRBJ1-5, with D uncertain. Germline-derived CDR1 and CDR2 are MNHEY and SVGAGI. The CDR3 loop spans 14 amino acids. V was clipped by 6 bases and J by 4 bases, with 13 bases between them. The CDR3 sequence: CASSRAGNNQPQHF. The CDR3 bases are TGTGCCAGCAGCCGAGCAGGTAATAATCAGCCCCAGCATTTT.

The chain has TRBV10-1 and TRBJ1-6; 12 bases match TRBD1. This CDR3 comprises 15 residues. The junction had 6 bases not matched to a gene; V was cut back by 7 bases and J by 8 bases. Looked up from germline, CDR1 is WNHNN and CDR2 is SYGVQD (reference sequence). CDR3 protein: CASIPGQGAHSPLHF. As DNA, the CDR3 is TGCGCCAGCATCCCGGGACAGGGGGCTCATTCACCCCTCCACTTT.

The genes are TRBV18 and TRBJ1-5; no reliable D call. There are 17 residues in the CDR3. Germline V gene sequence: CDR1 KGHSH, CDR2 LQKENI. Trimming took 6 bases from V and 0 from J, leaving 18 bases between them. The CDR3 DNA reads as TGTGCCAGCTCGGAGACGATTGGACGGGATAGCAATCAGCCCCAGCATTTT. As protein: CASSETIGRDSNQPQHF. The variable domain in full, with the rest retrieved from reference TRBV18 and TRBJ1-5, is NAGVMQNPRHLVRRRGQEARLRCSPMKGHSHVYWYRQLPEEGLKFMVYLQKENIIDESGMPKERFSAEFPKEGPSILRIQQVVRGDSAAYFCASSETIGRDSNQPQHFGDGTRLSIL.

This chain links TRBV12-5 with TRBJ1-5; 8 bases map to TRBD1. J was trimmed by 2 bases and V by 8 bases; bases with no gene match: 11. CDR1 LGHNT and CDR2 FRNRAP come from the germline V gene. This CDR3 spans 16 amino acids. The CDR3 protein is CASQDRVMGGNQPQHF. As DNA, the CDR3 is TGTGCTAGTCAGGACAGGGTAATGGGTGGCAATCAGCCCCAGCATTTT.

V gene TRBV15 combines with J gene TRBJ2-2; TRBD1 agrees at 7 bases. V lost 7 bases and J lost 2; bases outside the gene matches: 4. The CDR3 is 14 amino acids. CDR1 is LNHNV and CDR2 is YYDKDF in the germline V gene (reference sequence). The CDR3 DNA sequence: TGTGCCACCACGGGACAGATCAACACCGGGGAGCTGTTTTTT. It encodes CATTGQINTGELFF.

There are a few counts of this clone. The rearrangement uses TRBV6-1 and TRBJ2-1, with TRBD2 identical over 12 bases. V shed 7 bases, J shed 9 bases, and the junction held 4 bases outside the gene matches. Per the germline V gene, CDR1 is MNHNS and CDR2 is SASEGT. The CDR3 runs 13 residues. CDR3 protein: CASKTSGGGEQFF. DNA of the CDR3: TGTGCCAGCAAGACTAGCGGGGGAGGTGAGCAGTTCTTC.

This chain connects TRBV15 to TRBJ2-2; 11 positions agree with TRBD1. This CDR3 region has 13 residues. Per germline, CDR1 LNHNV and CDR2 YYDKDF (reference sequence). With V trimmed by 5 bases and J by 10 bases, 3 bases remained unmatched. The CDR3 spells CATSGQGAEELFF. CDR3 DNA sequence: TGTGCCACCAGCGGACAGGGGGCGGAGGAGCTGTTTTTT. Using reference TRBV15 and TRBJ2-2 for the parts outside the CDR3, the full variable domain is DAMVIQNPRYQVTQFGKPVTLSCSQTLNHNVMYWYQQKSSQAPKLLFHYYDKDFNNEADTPDNFQSRRPNTSFCFLDIRSPGLGDTAMYLCATSGQGAEELFFGEGSRLTVL.

The V and J genes are TRBV7-2 and TRBJ2-7, with D possibly being TRBD2 (6 bases). CDR1 and CDR2 from the germline V gene are SGHTA and FQGNSA. The CDR3 sequence is 15 residues long. V lost 2 bases and J 2 bases, leaving 13 bases between the germline ends. CDR3 residues: CASSLTRRETYEQYF. In DNA, the CDR3 is TGTGCCAGCAGCTTAACGCGGCGGGAAACCTACGAGCAGTACTTC.

The chain joins TRBV9 to TRBJ1-1; tentatively, D is TRBD1 (5 bases). The V gene lost 3 bases and the J gene lost 0 bases, with 9 bases spanning the gap. Germline V lookup: CDR1 SGDLS, CDR2 YYNGEE. This CDR3 is 14 amino acids long. CDR3 sequence (DNA): TGTGCCAGCAGCGACAGGCCGGTGAACACTGAAGCTTTCTTT. Translated, it gives CASSDRPVNTEAFF.

The V and J genes are TRBV4-3 and TRBJ2-2; TRBD1 agrees at 11 bases. The CDR3 is made up of 17 amino acids. V lost 1 base, J lost 5 bases, and 6 bases stayed unmatched. In germline, CDR1 is LGHNA, CDR2 YSLEER. Written as DNA, the CDR3 is TGCGCCAGCAGCCAAGTGGTAGGACAGGGGGCTACCGGGGAGCTGTTTTTT. The encoded protein is CASSQVVGQGATGELFF.

The chain recombines TRBV28 with TRBJ1-5; tentative D call: TRBD1 (5 bases). The CDR3 contains 12 residues. Germline V lookup: CDR1 MDHEN, CDR2 SYDVKM. The V and J ends lost 10 bases and 7 bases respectively, with 14 bases between them. Here the CDR3 reads CAIAEGWQPQHF. In DNA form, the CDR3 reads TGTGCCATCGCGGAGGGGTGGCAGCCCCAGCATTTT.

V and J are TRBV6-5 and TRBJ1-1; D is unclear. V gave up 6 bases and J gave up 3 bases, with 11 bases separating them. This CDR3 region has 13 residues. In germline, CDR1 is MNHEY, CDR2 SVGAGI. The CDR3 region is CASSPGSHTEAFF. The CDR3 region has the DNA TGTGCCAGCAGCCCAGGTTCTCACACTGAAGCTTTCTTT.

This clone was recorded once. The chain recombines TRBV15 with TRBJ2-4; 8 bases align to TRBD1. The CDR3 contains 15 residues. V gave up 5 bases and J gave up 1 base; unmatched junction bases: 4. Germline V gene sequence: CDR1 LNHNV, CDR2 YYDKDF (reference sequence). DNA for the CDR3: TGTGCCACCAGCCTGAGACAGGGGGCCAAAAACATTCAGTACTTC. Protein: CATSLRQGAKNIQYF.

CDR3 region: CASSITLDQGINNEQFF. The CDR3 bases are TGTGCCAGTAGTATAACCCTTGACCAGGGGATTAACAATGAGCAGTTCTTC. The gene calls are TRBV19 and TRBJ2-1, with D maybe TRBD1 (6 bases). Trimming left V 2 bases short and J 5 bases short, with 19 bases between. Germline CDR1 LNHDA, CDR2 SQIVND (reference sequence). The CDR3 has 17 residues.

The V and J genes are TRBV23-1 and TRBJ1-5; 7 bases are a match to TRBD1. TRBV23-1 is sorted into the ORF group, with uncertain function. V shed 7 bases, J shed 3 bases, and the junction held 6 bases outside the gene matches. CDR3 length: 14 amino acids. The CDR3 region is CASKGTAYNQPQHF. CDR3 nucleotide sequence: TGCGCCAGCAAGGGGACAGCCTACAATCAGCCCCAGCATTTT.

In this sample, this clone turned up a few times. The chain combines TRBV14 with TRBJ1-4; D is ambiguous. The CDR3 length is 12 residues. The V end was cut by 0 bases, the J end by 8 bases, with 4 bases between. The germline V gene has CDR1 SGHDN and CDR2 FVKESK. CDR3 protein: CASSQDREKLFF. The CDR3 DNA reads TGTGCCAGCAGCCAAGACAGAGAAAAACTGTTTTTT.

The V gene is TRBV27, the J gene TRBJ2-1; D may be TRBD2 (6 bases). Germline lookup yields CDR1 MNHEY and CDR2 SMNVEV (reference sequence). Trimming cost V 7 bases and J 8 bases, with 18 bases left between them. The CDR3 is 14 residues long. The CDR3, as DNA: TGTGCCAGCACTATGGAGGGGCCCCGGGATGAGCAGTTCTTC. It codes for CASTMEGPRDEQFF.

V usage is TRBV10-2 and J usage is TRBJ2-4, with 9 positions matching TRBD2. The ends lost 0 bases at V and 0 bases at J; junction bases unmatched: 6. Germline assignment: CDR1 WSHSY and CDR2 SAAADI. The CDR3 is 18 amino acids. CDR3 DNA sequence: TGCGCCAGCAGTGAGTCAGGGGCTAGCGGGGCAGCCAAAAACATTCAGTACTTC. It is translated as CASSESGASGAAKNIQYF.

This clone was found once. The chain employs TRBV18 and TRBJ1-2, with 7 bases aligning to TRBD1. The V gene end was trimmed by 6 bases and the J gene end by 2 bases; junction bases not matched to a gene: 3. The CDR3 is 13 residues long. Germline V CDR1 and CDR2: KGHSH, LQKENI. The CDR3 bases are TGTGCCAGCTCGCGACAGGGCAACTATGGCTACACCTTC. Its protein is CASSRQGNYGYTF. Supplemented by reference TRBV18 and TRBJ1-2, the full variable domain reads NAGVMQNPRHLVRRRGQEARLRCSPMKGHSHVYWYRQLPEEGLKFMVYLQKENIIDESGMPKERFSAEFPKEGPSILRIQQVVRGDSAAYFCASSRQGNYGYTFGSGTRLTVV.

V gene TRBV7-9 combines with J gene TRBJ1-2, with D possibly TRBD1 on 5 matching bases. The CDR3 totals 14 residues. V lost 5 bases and J lost 3, with 13 bases in between. CDR1 is SEHNR, CDR2 FQNEAQ, per germline (reference sequence). The CDR3: CASSPRGGDYGYTF. CDR3 coding DNA: TGTGCCAGCAGCCCTCGGGGAGGGGACTATGGCTACACCTTC.

This sequence joins TRBV5-1 and TRBJ2-6, with 8 nucleotides matching TRBD2. Germline CDR1 SGHRS, CDR2 YFSETQ. The CDR3 loop spans 16 amino acids. The J segment lost 4 bases and the V segment lost 3 bases, leaving 6 bases of the junction unmatched. CDR3 nucleotide sequence: TGCGCCAGCAGCTGGGAGCGGGGGCTCGGGGCCAACGTCCTGACTTTC. Amino acids: CASSWERGLGANVLTF.